This T cell receptor beta chain was captured in a study of blood T cell repertoires in COVID-19. About the study: Collection of acute and convalescent COVID-19 samples took place in the United States, Italy and Spain. PBMCs, B-cell-depleted T cells, or T cells provided the cDNA or gDNA that made up the material.

The authors' processing: Reference gene primer amplification yielded estimated nucleated cell counts. Measured with immunoSEQ multiplex PCR; TCRdb has only the in-frame clones, and not every one. V, J and clone size were drawn from that table, and D and trimming were deduced from the DNA. The table lists about 480,000 clones, about 89% of them singletons. This CDR3 spans 13 amino acids. The germline CDR1 and CDR2 sequences are SGHTA and FQGTGA. Between the trimmed V and J ends, which lost 5 bases and 4 bases, there was a span of 8 bases. V and J are TRBV7-3 and TRBJ2-2; D remains ambiguous. The sequence was obtained from a woman aged 25 to 45 with acute or convalescent COVID-19. Sequencing input: peripheral blood. The CDR3: CASSVYSTGELFF. DNA for the CDR3: TGTGCCAGCAGCGTCTATTCCACCGGGGAGCTGTTTTTT.